Each of the 23 T cell receptor beta chains below was sequenced from the same sample in a study of blood T cell repertoires in COVID-19. Using immunoSEQ multiplex PCR, the repertoire was profiled, and TCRdb retains in-frame clones only, with some absent. Here the sample spans around 310,000 clones, roughly 90% being singletons. The material sequenced was peripheral blood. These receptor sequences come from a woman aged 55-69 years with acute or convalescent COVID-19.

This clone was recorded only once. The V call is TRBV19, the J call TRBJ2-3; weak D call: TRBD1 (5 bases). The ends were cut back, 1 base at V and 8 bases at J, with 10 bases in the middle. The V gene's germline CDR1 is LNHDA and CDR2 SQIVND (reference sequence). This CDR3 comprises 13 residues. CDR3 residues: CASSIGERGTQYF. The DNA for the CDR3 is TGTGCCAGTAGTATAGGAGAAAGGGGTACGCAGTATTTT.

This sequence joins TRBV5-4 and TRBJ2-1; 12 bases align to TRBD1. The CDR3 extends over 16 amino acids. Per the germline V gene, CDR1 is SGHNT and CDR2 is YYREEE (reference sequence). V shed 3 bases, J shed 7 bases, and the junction held 8 bases outside the gene matches. CDR3 protein: CASSSRDRGRRNEQFF. The CDR3 coding sequence is TGTGCCAGCAGCTCCCGGGACAGGGGGCGCCGGAATGAGCAGTTCTTC.

V and J are TRBV5-1 and TRBJ2-7, with unresolved D. Germline V gene sequence: CDR1 SGHRS, CDR2 YFSETQ. The CDR3 covers 14 residues. V was pared by 1 base and J by 0 bases, with 8 bases between. This chain's CDR3 is CASSLSVPSYEQYF. The CDR3, as DNA: TGCGCCAGCAGCTTGTCAGTACCCTCCTACGAGCAGTACTTC.

This sequence joins TRBV7-9 and TRBJ1-4; D call uncertain. V gave up 3 bases and J gave up 0 bases, with 8 bases separating them. The CDR3 is made up of 15 amino acids. The germline gives CDR1 SEHNR, CDR2 FQNEAQ (reference sequence). CDR3 sequence (DNA): TGTGCCAGCAGCTTTGGTCCAGCAACTAATGAAAAACTGTTTTTT. It codes for CASSFGPATNEKLFF.

The chain uses TRBV19 and TRBJ1-5; D is perhaps TRBD1 (6 bases). CDR1 is LNHDA, CDR2 SQIVND, per germline (reference sequence). CDR3 length: 18 residues. V lost 3 bases and J lost 0, with 18 bases in between. The CDR3 here is CASSILWTEPYSNQPQHF. The CDR3, as DNA: TGTGCCAGTAGTATTCTGTGGACAGAACCTTATAGCAATCAGCCCCAGCATTTT.

The DNA for the CDR3 is TGCGCCAGCAGTCAGGTCGGGGGTTCAGATACGCAGTATTTT. It translates to CASSQVGGSDTQYF. The chain recombines TRBV5-1 with TRBJ2-3; D possibly corresponds to TRBD2 (6 bases). Germline assignment: CDR1 SGHRS and CDR2 YFSETQ. The CDR3 loop spans 14 amino acids. The V end was cut by 5 bases, the J end by 4 bases, with 14 bases between.

The V gene is TRBV5-1, the J gene TRBJ2-1; maybe TRBD2 (5 bases). The germline CDR1 and CDR2 sequences are SGHRS and YFSETQ. Trimming took off 7 bases at V and 4 bases at J, with 12 bases between the two ends. The CDR3 is 13 residues long. The CDR3 nucleotides are TGCGCCAGCCAAACCCCGGGGTACAATGAGCAGTTCTTC. It translates to CASQTPGYNEQFF.

The chain employs TRBV7-9 and TRBJ2-3, with 7 bases that match TRBD1. V trimming: 1 base; J trimming: 4 bases; junction bases outside the gene matches: 5. This CDR3 is 15 amino acids long. Germline CDR1 and CDR2: SEHNR and FQNEAQ (reference sequence). The CDR3 sequence is CASSLGDRDSDTQYF. CDR3 DNA: TGTGCCAGCAGCTTAGGCGACAGGGATTCAGATACGCAGTATTTT.

This clone was seen only once. This chain uses TRBV2 with TRBJ1-4; 7 bases fit TRBD1. V gave up 3 bases and J gave up 4 bases; unmatched junction bases: 2. Germline lookup yields CDR1 SNHLY and CDR2 FYNNEI. The CDR3 sequence is 14 residues long. The CDR3 loop reads CASSETGINEKLFF. The CDR3 region has the DNA TGTGCCAGCAGTGAGACAGGGATTAATGAAAAACTGTTTTTT.

V and J are TRBV7-9 and TRBJ2-7; 7 bases are a match to TRBD2. V trimming: 5 bases; J trimming: 5 bases; junction bases outside the gene matches: 9. The CDR3 has 14 residues. Germline CDR1 and CDR2: SEHNR and FQNEAQ (reference sequence). The CDR3 region is CASSTGLEGDEQYF. The CDR3 DNA reads TGTGCCAGCAGCACTGGACTAGAGGGAGACGAGCAGTACTTC.

The chain carries TRBV2 and TRBJ1-2, with 7 bases fitting TRBD1. The V gene's germline CDR1 is SNHLY and CDR2 FYNNEI. J lost 4 bases, V lost 7 bases, and 3 bases had no gene match. The CDR3 has 12 amino acids. The CDR3 loop is CASKGTVYGYTF. CDR3 in DNA: TGTGCCAGCAAAGGGACAGTCTATGGCTACACCTTC.

Here the CDR3 DNA reads TGTGCCATTGGGTCGGCGGGGAGTAACTATGGCTACACCTTC. Protein product: CAIGSAGSNYGYTF. V is TRBV6-5 and J is TRBJ1-2, with D hard to call. V was cut by 10 bases and J by 1 base, with 16 bases left in between. Germline CDR1 MNHEY, CDR2 SVGAGI. The CDR3 extends over 14 amino acids.

V is TRBV18 and J is TRBJ2-5, with D possibly matching TRBD1 (5 bases). V lost 4 bases and J lost 3, with 15 bases in between. The CDR3 loop spans 15 amino acids. Germline values: CDR1 KGHSH, CDR2 LQKENI. CDR3 DNA: TGTGCCAGCTCACGTACCCCAGGGCAAGAAGAGACCCAGTACTTC. It codes for CASSRTPGQEETQYF.

The chain combines TRBV5-4 with TRBJ1-1; 7 bases are a match to TRBD1. The V gene's germline CDR1 is SGHNT and CDR2 YYREEE (reference sequence). Trimming at V came to 4 bases and at J to 8 bases, leaving 5 bases not matched to a gene. This CDR3 spans 12 amino acids. For the CDR3, the DNA is TGTGCCAGCAGCCCGACAGGGTTGGAAGCTTTCTTT. It is translated as CASSPTGLEAFF.

J is TRBJ2-1 and V is TRBV12-3 or TRBV12-4; the match to TRBD1 covers 7 bases. The CDR3 sequence is 12 residues long. Losses at the gene ends were 6 bases for V and 14 bases for J; bases not matched to a gene: 10. The CDR3 bases are TGTGCCAGCAGCTCCAACCCACAGGGGAAGTTCTTC. Encoded protein: CASSSNPQGKFF.

The rearrangement uses TRBV30 and TRBJ1-2; TRBD1 matches 8 bases. Losses at the gene ends were 4 bases for V and 7 bases for J; bases not matched to a gene: 8. This CDR3 has 13 residues. Per the germline V gene, CDR1 is GTSNPN and CDR2 is SVGIG (reference sequence). CDR3 amino acids: CAWNRQGFGGYTF. Written as DNA, the CDR3 is TGTGCCTGGAACCGACAGGGGTTCGGTGGCTACACCTTC.

The CDR3 is CASSATGTYNSPLHF. DNA for the CDR3: TGTGCCAGCAGTGCCACAGGAACCTATAATTCACCCCTCCACTTT. The chain links TRBV6-4 to TRBJ1-6, with D perhaps matching TRBD1 (5 bases). Per the germline V gene, CDR1 is MRHNA and CDR2 is SNTAGT. The CDR3 spans 15 residues. Trimming took off 4 bases at V and 2 bases at J, with 9 bases between the two ends.

J is TRBJ1-1 and V is TRBV6-5; D gene ambiguous. Deletions cut 4 bases from V and 0 bases from J, with 9 bases between. Germline V CDR1 and CDR2: MNHEY, SVGAGI. The CDR3 has 14 residues. CDR3: CASSSTYMNTEAFF. The CDR3 nucleotides are TGTGCCAGCAGTTCCACCTATATGAACACTGAAGCTTTCTTT.

This chain connects TRBV9 to TRBJ1-1, with 7 bases aligning to TRBD1. The trim removed 2 bases at V and 8 bases at J, leaving 3 bases unmatched. The CDR3 covers 12 residues. Germline CDR1 SGDLS, CDR2 YYNGEE. The CDR3 region has the DNA TGTGCCAGCAGCGTTACGGGACAGGAAGCTTTCTTT. Translating gives CASSVTGQEAFF.

The V call is TRBV5-1, the J call TRBJ2-5, with a tentative D call TRBD1 (5 bases). The germline V gene has CDR1 SGHRS and CDR2 YFSETQ. The CDR3 has 14 residues. The V and J ends lost 1 base and 1 base respectively, with 8 bases between them. CDR3 region: CASSLLGPQETQYF. CDR3 bases: TGCGCCAGCAGCTTGCTGGGGCCCCAAGAGACCCAGTACTTC.

The V gene is TRBV2, the J gene TRBJ2-2; D may be TRBD2 (6 bases). Looked up from germline, CDR1 is SNHLY and CDR2 is FYNNEI. CDR3 length: 13 amino acids. V was trimmed by 7 bases and J by 6 bases, leaving 12 bases between them. CDR3 amino acids: CASNLLASGELFF. CDR3 DNA sequence: TGTGCCAGCAACCTACTAGCCTCCGGGGAGCTGTTTTTT.

This chain connects TRBV6-1 to TRBJ1-3, with TRBD1 matching 7 bases. The CDR3 has 13 residues. The ends lost 2 bases at V and 8 bases at J; junction bases unmatched: 3. Per the germline V gene, CDR1 is MNHNS and CDR2 is SASEGT. CDR3 in DNA: TGTGCCAGCAGTGAACGCAGGGGGGACACCATATATTTT. Its translation: CASSERRGDTIYF.

The V gene is TRBV6-5, the J gene TRBJ1-5; D unclear. There are 16 residues in the CDR3. Trimming took 1 base from V and 6 from J, leaving 16 bases between them. Looked up from germline, CDR1 is MNHEY and CDR2 is SVGAGI. The CDR3 protein is CASSYLPREVGQPQHF. CDR3 nucleotides: TGTGCCAGCAGTTACTTACCTCGGGAGGTGGGTCAGCCCCAGCATTTT.